This T cell receptor (beta chain) was observed in a study of T-cell reconstitution after alpha-beta-depleted transplantation in children. With V trimmed by 4 bases and J by 1 base, 11 bases remained unmatched. CDR3 size: 19 residues. Germline V CDR1 and CDR2: SGHAT, FQNNGV. There are a few counts of this clonotype. Molecular barcoding with unique molecular identifiers was used for the TCRbeta library. TCRdb itself ran the PCR reads through MiXCR, one entry per CDR3 protein. The table includes hundreds of thousands of distinct CDR3 sequences, roughly 15% detected once. This clonotype was sampled from a human donor who donated a stem cell graft to a child with acute myeloid leukemia. The chain is built from TRBV11-2 and TRBJ2-3; 13 bases map to TRBD2. The sequenced sample was PBMCs from the stem cell graft donor, obtained from the stem cell graft. CDR3 sequence (DNA): TGTGCCAGCAGCTCAATGAAACTAGCGGGGGGGCTAGGCACAGATACGCAGTATTTT. It encodes CASSSMKLAGGLGTDTQYF.